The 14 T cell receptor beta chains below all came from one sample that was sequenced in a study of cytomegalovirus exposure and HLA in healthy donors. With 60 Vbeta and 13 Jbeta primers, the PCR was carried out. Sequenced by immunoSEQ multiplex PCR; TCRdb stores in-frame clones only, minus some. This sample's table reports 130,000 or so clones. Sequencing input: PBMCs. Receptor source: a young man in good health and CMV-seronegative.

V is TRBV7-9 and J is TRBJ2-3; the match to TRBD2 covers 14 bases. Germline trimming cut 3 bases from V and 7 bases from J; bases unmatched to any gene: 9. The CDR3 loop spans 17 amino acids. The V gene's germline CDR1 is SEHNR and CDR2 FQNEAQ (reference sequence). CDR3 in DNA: TGTGCCAGCAGCTTCCCCGGACTAGCGGGGGGCCCGCATACGCAGTATTTT. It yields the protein CASSFPGLAGGPHTQYF.

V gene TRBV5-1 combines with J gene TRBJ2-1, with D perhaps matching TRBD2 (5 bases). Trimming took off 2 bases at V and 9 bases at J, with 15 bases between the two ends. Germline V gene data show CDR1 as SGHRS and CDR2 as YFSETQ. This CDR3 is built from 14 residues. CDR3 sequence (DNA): TGCGCCAGCAGCTTCCAGCAAGGGAGCGGTGAGCAGTTCTTC. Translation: CASSFQQGSGEQFF.

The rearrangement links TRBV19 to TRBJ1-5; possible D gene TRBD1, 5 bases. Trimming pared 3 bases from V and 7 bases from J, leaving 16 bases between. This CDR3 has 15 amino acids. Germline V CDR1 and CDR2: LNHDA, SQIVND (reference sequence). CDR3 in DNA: TGTGCCAGTAGTATGGGGCGCCACCCGGCCCAGCCCCAGCATTTT. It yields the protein CASSMGRHPAQPQHF.

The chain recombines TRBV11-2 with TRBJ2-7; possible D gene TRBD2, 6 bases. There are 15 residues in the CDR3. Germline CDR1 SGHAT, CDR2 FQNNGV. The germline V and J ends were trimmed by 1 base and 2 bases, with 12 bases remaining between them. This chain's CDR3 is CASSLVASAAYEQYF. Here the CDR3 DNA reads TGTGCCAGCAGCTTAGTTGCTAGCGCGGCCTACGAGCAGTACTTC.

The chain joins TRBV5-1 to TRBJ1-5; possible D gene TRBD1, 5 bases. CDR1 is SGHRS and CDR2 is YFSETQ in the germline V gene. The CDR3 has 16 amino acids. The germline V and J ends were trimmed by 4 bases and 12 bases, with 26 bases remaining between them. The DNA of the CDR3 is TGCGCCAGCAGCAGCGGGACTTCCGGGGCCCTCGGCGACCAGCATTTT. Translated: CASSSGTSGALGDQHF. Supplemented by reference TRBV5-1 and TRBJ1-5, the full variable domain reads KAGVTQTPRYLIKTRGQQVTLSCSPISGHRSVSWYQQTPGQGLQFLFEYFSETQRNKGNFPGRFSGRQFSNSRSEMNVSTLELGDSALYLCASSSGTSGALGDQHFGDGTRLSIL.

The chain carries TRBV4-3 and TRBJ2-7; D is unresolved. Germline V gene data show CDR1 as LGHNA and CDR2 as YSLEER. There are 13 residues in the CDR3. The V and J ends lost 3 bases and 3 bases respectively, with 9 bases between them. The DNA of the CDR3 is TGCGCCAGCAGCCACTCACCGGGCTACGAGCAGTACTTC. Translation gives CASSHSPGYEQYF.

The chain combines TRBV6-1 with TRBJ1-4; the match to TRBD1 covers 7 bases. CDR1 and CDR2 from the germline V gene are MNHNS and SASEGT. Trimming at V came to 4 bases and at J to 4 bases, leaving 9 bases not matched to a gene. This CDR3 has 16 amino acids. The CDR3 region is CASSAMGTVLNEKLFF. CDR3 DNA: TGTGCCAGCAGTGCTATGGGGACAGTGCTTAATGAAAAACTGTTTTTT.

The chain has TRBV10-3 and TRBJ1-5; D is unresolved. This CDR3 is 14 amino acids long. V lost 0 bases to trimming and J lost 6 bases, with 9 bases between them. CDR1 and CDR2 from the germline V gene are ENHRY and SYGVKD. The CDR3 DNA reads TGTGCCATCAGTGAGTCGACGCAGGTTCAGCCCCAGCATTTT. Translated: CAISESTQVQPQHF.

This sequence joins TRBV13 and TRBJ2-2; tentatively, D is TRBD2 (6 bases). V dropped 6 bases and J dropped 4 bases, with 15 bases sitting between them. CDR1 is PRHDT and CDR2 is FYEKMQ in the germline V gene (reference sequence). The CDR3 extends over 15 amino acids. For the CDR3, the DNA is TGTGCCAGCAGGCTCGGGGGAGGCGGCACCGGGGAGCTGTTTTTT. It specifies CASRLGGGGTGELFF.

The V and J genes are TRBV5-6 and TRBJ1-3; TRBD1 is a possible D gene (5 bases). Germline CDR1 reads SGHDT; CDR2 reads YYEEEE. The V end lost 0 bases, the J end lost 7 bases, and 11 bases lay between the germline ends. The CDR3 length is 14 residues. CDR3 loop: CASSLGDWSNTIYF. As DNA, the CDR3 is TGTGCCAGCAGCTTGGGGGACTGGAGCAACACCATATATTTT.

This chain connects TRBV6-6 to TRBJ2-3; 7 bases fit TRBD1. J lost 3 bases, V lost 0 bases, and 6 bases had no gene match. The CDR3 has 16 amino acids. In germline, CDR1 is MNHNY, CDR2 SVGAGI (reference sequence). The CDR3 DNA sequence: TGTGCCAGCAGTTACTCTCTACGGGACAGTACAGATACGCAGTATTTT. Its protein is CASSYSLRDSTDTQYF.

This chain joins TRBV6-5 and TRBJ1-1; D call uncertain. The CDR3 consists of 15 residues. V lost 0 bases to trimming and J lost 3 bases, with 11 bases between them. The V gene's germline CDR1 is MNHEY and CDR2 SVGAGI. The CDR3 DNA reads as TGTGCCAGCAGTTACTCGACTATAAGGGACACTGAAGCTTTCTTT. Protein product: CASSYSTIRDTEAFF.

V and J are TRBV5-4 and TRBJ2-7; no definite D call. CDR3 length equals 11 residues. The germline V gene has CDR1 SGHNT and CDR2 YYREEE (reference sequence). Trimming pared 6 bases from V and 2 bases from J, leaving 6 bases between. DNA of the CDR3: TGTGCCAGCATGTCGGCCTACGAGCAGTACTTC. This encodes CASMSAYEQYF.

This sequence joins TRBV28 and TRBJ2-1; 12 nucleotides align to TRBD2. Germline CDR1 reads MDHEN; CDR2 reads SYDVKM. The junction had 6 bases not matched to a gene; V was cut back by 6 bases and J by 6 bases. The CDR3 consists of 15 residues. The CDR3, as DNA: TGTGCCAGCAGCACGACTAGCGGGGGCCTCAATGAGCAGTTCTTC. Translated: CASSTTSGGLNEQFF.